This T cell receptor beta chain was retrieved from a study of T cells after yellow fever vaccination. Study-level results: Shared CD4/CD8 clonotypes were a small share, likely from convergent recombination. Abundant bulk-population clonotypes could contaminate the FACS-sorted repertoires.

Template-switching 5'RACE yielded the TCR cDNA; a universal primer site and UMIs were added in the process. TCRdb fed the 5' RACE reads into MiXCR, producing one record per CDR3 protein. The sample lists about 4,800 distinct CDR3 sequences; under 10% were seen once. Germline V lookup: CDR1 SGHRS, CDR2 YFSETQ. The CDR3 loop spans 16 amino acids. Trimming took off 2 bases at V and 0 bases at J, with 9 bases between the two ends. This clonotype is classed as medium-sized. This TCR was sampled from a man aged 30 to 39 who received the YFV17D yellow fever vaccine. Sequencing was performed on PBMCs, either bulk or a sorted T-cell subset (CD4+, CD8+, memory, or dextramer-sorted; not recorded which), taken 15 days after the yellow fever booster vaccination. The rearrangement joins TRBV5-1 to TRBJ2-6; D may be TRBD2 (6 bases). For the CDR3, the DNA is TGCGCCAGCAGCTTCGGAGGGGTCTCTGGGGCCAACGTCCTGACTTTC. This translates into CASSFGGVSGANVLTF.